This T cell receptor beta chain originates from a study of T-cell reconstitution after alpha-beta-depleted transplantation in children. Study-wide points: From newly produced T cells came most of the T-cell counts and diversity one year after transplant.

To note about this clonotype: Its matching antigen is unknown.

This CDR3 has 14 amino acids. CDR1 and CDR2 from the germline V gene are SGHRS and YFSETQ. V lost 4 bases and J lost 0, with 11 bases in between. Library preparation (for TCRbeta) was performed with unique molecular identifiers. TCRdb itself ran the PCR reads through MiXCR, one entry per CDR3 protein. The sample carries roughly 570,000 distinct CDR3 sequences, over 25% recorded once. The chain is built from TRBV5-1 and TRBJ2-7, with D perhaps matching TRBD1 (6 bases). The source was PBMCs, collected before TCRalphabeta/CD19-depleted stem cell transplant. The sequence was collected from a boy younger than two with Wiskott-Aldrich syndrome, due to receive a stem cell transplant. This chain's CDR3 is CASSTDSNSYEQYF. The CDR3 nucleotides are TGCGCCAGCAGCACGGACAGCAACTCCTACGAGCAGTACTTC.